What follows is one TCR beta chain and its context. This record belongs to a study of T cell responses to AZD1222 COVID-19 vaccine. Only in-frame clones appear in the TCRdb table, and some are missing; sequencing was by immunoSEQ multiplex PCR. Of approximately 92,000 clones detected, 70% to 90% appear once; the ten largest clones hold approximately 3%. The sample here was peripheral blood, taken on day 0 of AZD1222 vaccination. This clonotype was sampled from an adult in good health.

The CDR3 here is CASSLGLAGGRTQYF. CDR3 coding DNA: TGTGCCAGCAGCTTGGGACTAGCGGGGGGGCGTACGCAGTATTTT. This sequence joins TRBV5-4 and TRBJ2-3, with TRBD2 identical over 14 bases. Germline V gives CDR1 SGHNT, CDR2 YYREEE (reference sequence). The CDR3 spans 15 residues. V dropped 0 bases and J dropped 8; count of bases not matched to a gene: 2.